This T cell receptor beta chain emerged from a study of T cells in Graves' hyperthyroidism and ophthalmopathy. TCR beta CDR3 regions were amplified from RNA. The HTBI primer set served for first-round RT-PCR of the TCR CDR3. MiXCR, applied by TCRdb to the multiplex PCR reads, yields one record per CDR3 protein. The data show around 540,000 distinct CDR3 sequences, about 15% seen once. This CDR3 has 14 residues. The germline V gene encodes CDR1 LNHDA and CDR2 SQIVND (reference sequence). V was shortened by 3 bases and J by 5 bases, with 13 bases between the two germline ends. The TCR originated in a woman younger than 45 with Graves' ophthalmopathy. The chain couples TRBV19 to TRBJ2-5; weak D call: TRBD2 (6 bases). The sequencing sample was made of blood. CDR3: CASSITGVWETQYF. CDR3 sequence (DNA): TGTGCCAGTAGTATCACGGGGGTTTGGGAGACCCAGTACTTC.